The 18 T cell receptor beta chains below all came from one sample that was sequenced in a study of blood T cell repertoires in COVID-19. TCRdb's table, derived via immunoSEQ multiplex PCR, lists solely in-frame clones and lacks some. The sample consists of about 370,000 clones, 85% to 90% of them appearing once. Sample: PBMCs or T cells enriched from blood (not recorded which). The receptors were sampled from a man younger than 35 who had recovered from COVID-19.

Here the CDR3 reads CASSQSQDRERYNEQFF. The CDR3 DNA reads as TGCGCCAGCAGCCAATCCCAGGACAGGGAAAGATACAATGAGCAGTTCTTC. The chain recombines TRBV4-3 with TRBJ2-1; 8 positions agree with TRBD1. Unmatched junction bases numbered 10, after V lost 2 bases and J lost 4 bases. In germline, CDR1 is LGHNA, CDR2 YSLEER. CDR3 length equals 17 residues.

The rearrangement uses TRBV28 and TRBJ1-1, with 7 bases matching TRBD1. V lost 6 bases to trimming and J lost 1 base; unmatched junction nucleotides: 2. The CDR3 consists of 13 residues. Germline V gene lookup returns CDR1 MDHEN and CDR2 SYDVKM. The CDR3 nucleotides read TGTGCCAGCAGAAGGACAGGGAACACTGAAGCTTTCTTT. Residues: CASRRTGNTEAFF.

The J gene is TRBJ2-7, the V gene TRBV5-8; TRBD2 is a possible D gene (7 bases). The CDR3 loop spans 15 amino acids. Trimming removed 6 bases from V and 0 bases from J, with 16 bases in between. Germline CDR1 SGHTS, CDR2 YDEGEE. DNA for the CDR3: TGTGCCAGCACCCGCACGGCGGGGGCCTCCTACGAGCAGTACTTC. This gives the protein CASTRTAGASYEQYF.

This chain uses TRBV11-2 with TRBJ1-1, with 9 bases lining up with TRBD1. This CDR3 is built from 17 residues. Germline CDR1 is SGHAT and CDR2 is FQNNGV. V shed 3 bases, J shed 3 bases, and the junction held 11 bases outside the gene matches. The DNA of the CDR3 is TGTGCCAGCAGCTTCAGCGGGACAGGGTTAACCCACACTGAAGCTTTCTTT. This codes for CASSFSGTGLTHTEAFF.

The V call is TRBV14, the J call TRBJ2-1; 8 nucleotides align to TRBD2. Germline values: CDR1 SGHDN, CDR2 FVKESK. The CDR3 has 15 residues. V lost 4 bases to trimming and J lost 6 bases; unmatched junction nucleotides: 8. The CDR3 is CASSPGASGLNEQFF. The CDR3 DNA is TGTGCCAGCAGCCCCGGGGCTAGCGGGCTCAATGAGCAGTTCTTC.

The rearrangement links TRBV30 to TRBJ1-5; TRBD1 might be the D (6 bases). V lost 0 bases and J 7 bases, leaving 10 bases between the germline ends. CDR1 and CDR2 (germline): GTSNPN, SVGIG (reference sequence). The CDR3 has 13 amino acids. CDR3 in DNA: TGTGCCTGGAGTGTCAGGGGCCAACAGCCCCAGCATTTT. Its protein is CAWSVRGQQPQHF.

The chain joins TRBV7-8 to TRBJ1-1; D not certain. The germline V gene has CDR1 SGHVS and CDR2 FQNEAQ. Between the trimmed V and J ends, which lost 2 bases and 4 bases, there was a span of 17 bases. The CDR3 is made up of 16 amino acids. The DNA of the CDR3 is TGTGCCAGCAGCTTAAAGGAGGGTGGGCTCGGCACTGAAGCTTTCTTT. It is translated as CASSLKEGGLGTEAFF.

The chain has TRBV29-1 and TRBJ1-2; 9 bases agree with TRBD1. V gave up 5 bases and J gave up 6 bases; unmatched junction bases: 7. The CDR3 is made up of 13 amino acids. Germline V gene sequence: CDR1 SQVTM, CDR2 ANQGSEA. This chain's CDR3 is CSVRDRDYHGYTF. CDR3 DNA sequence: TGCAGCGTTCGGGACAGGGACTATCATGGCTACACCTTC.

The CDR3 nucleotides read TGTGCCAGCAGTCGGACGGTCGGGGGAAAACTGTTTTTT. Its translation is CASSRTVGGKLFF. This rearrangement joins TRBV28 to TRBJ1-4, with a weak D call TRBD1 (5 bases). The CDR3 covers 13 residues. Germline CDR1 is MDHEN and CDR2 is SYDVKM. Trimming removed 5 bases from V and 10 bases from J, with 14 bases in between.

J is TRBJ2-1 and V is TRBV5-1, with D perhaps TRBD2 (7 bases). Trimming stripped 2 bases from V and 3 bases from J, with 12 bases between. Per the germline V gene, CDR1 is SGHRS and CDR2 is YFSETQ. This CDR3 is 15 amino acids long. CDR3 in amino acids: CASSLRGADYNEQFF. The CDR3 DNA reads TGCGCCAGCAGCTTACGGGGGGCGGACTACAATGAGCAGTTCTTC.

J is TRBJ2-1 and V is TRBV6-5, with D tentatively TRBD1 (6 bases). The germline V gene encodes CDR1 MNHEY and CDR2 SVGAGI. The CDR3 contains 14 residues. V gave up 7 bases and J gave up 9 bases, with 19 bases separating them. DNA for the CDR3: TGTGCCAGCACTAACCCCACAGGGTTTGGTGAGCAGTTCTTC. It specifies CASTNPTGFGEQFF.

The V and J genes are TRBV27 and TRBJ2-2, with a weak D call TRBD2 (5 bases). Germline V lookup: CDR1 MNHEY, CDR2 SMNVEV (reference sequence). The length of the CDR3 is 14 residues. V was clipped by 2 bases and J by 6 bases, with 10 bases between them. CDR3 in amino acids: CASSLTGRPGELFF. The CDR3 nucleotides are TGTGCCAGCAGTTTAACGGGGAGACCCGGGGAGCTGTTTTTT.

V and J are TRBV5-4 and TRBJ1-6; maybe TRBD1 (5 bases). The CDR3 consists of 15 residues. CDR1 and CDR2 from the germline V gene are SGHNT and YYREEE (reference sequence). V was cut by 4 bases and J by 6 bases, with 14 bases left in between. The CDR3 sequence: CASSAGLTINSPLHF. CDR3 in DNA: TGTGCCAGCAGCGCGGGGCTAACAATTAATTCACCCCTCCACTTT. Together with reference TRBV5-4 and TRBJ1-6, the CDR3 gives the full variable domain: ETGVTQSPTHLIKTRGQQVTLRCSSQSGHNTVSWYQQALGQGPQFIFQYYREEENGRGNFPPRFSGLQFPNYSSELNVNALELDDSALYLCASSAGLTINSPLHFGNGTRLTVT.

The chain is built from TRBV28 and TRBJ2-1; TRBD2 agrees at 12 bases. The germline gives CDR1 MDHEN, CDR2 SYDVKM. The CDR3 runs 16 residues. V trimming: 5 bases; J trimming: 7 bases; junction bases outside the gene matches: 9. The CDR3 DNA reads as TGTGCCAGCAGTGGCCTCAGGACTAGCGGGGTGAATGAGCAGTTCTTC. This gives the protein CASSGLRTSGVNEQFF.

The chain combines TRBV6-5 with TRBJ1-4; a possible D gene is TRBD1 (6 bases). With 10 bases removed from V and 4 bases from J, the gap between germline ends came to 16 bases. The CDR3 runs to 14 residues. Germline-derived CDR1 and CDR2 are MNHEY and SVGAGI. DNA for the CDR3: TGTGCCACCAAATGGGGGCTGGGTAATGAAAAACTGTTTTTT. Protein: CATKWGLGNEKLFF.

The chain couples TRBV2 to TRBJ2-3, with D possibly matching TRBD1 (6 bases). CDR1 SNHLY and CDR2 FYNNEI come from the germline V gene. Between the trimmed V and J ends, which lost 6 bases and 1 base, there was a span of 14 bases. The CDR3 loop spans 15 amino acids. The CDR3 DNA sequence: TGTGCCAGCAGGACACAGGGTCTCGGCACAGATACGCAGTATTTT. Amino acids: CASRTQGLGTDTQYF.

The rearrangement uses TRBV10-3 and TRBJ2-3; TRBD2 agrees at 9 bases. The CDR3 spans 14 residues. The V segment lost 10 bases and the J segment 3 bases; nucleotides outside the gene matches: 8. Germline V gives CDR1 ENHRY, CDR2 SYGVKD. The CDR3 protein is CATSSGTLTDTQYF. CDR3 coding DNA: TGTGCCACATCTAGCGGGACACTGACAGATACGCAGTATTTT.

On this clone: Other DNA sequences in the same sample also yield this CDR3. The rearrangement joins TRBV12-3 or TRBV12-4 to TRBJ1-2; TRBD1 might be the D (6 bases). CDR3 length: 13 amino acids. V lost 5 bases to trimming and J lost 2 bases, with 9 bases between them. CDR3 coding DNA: TGTGCCAGCAGTCGGACAGCGAACTATGGCTACACCTTC. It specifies CASSRTANYGYTF.